The 9 T cell receptor beta chains below all came from one sample that was sequenced in a study of T cell responses to AZD1222 COVID-19 vaccine. Sequenced by immunoSEQ multiplex PCR; TCRdb stores in-frame clones only, minus some. The profile shows about 100,000 clones, roughly nine tenths of them singletons. Source: peripheral blood, taken on day 0 of AZD1222 vaccination. All receptors come from an adult in good health.

The count of this clone is one. The chain recombines TRBV10-3 with TRBJ2-2; D is perhaps TRBD1 or TRBD2 (5 bases each). The CDR3 is 13 amino acids. The germline V and J ends were trimmed by 8 bases and 1 base, with 8 bases remaining between them. Germline V lookup: CDR1 ENHRY, CDR2 SYGVKD. The CDR3 sequence: CAIRGGNTGELFF. CDR3 nucleotides: TGTGCCATCCGTGGGGGGAACACCGGGGAGCTGTTTTTT.

V gene TRBV5-6 combines with J gene TRBJ2-6, with D possibly being TRBD2 (6 bases). The V end was cut by 4 bases, the J end by 1 base, with 15 bases between. Per the germline V gene, CDR1 is SGHDT and CDR2 is YYEEEE. CDR3 length: 17 amino acids. CDR3 in amino acids: CASSHLGGGSGANVLTF. CDR3 DNA: TGTGCCAGCAGCCACCTCGGGGGAGGTTCTGGGGCCAACGTCCTGACTTTC. Filled out from reference TRBV5-6 and TRBJ2-6, the complete variable domain reads DAGVTQSPTHLIKTRGQQVTLRCSPKSGHDTVSWYQQALGQGPQFIFQYYEEEERQRGNFPDRFSGHQFPNYSSELNVNALLLGDSALYLCASSHLGGGSGANVLTFGAGSRLTVL.

The J gene is TRBJ1-2, the V gene TRBV15, with 8 bases matching TRBD1. This CDR3 is built from 14 residues. Unmatched junction bases numbered 10, after V lost 1 base and J lost 12 bases. Germline V gene lookup returns CDR1 LNHNV and CDR2 YYDKDF (reference sequence). CDR3 amino acids: CATSRVFQGAFHTF. The CDR3 region has the DNA TGTGCCACCAGCAGAGTCTTTCAGGGGGCCTTCCACACCTTC.

This clone has just one count. This chain connects TRBV5-1 to TRBJ2-1; D possibly corresponds to TRBD2 (6 bases). Germline V gene sequence: CDR1 SGHRS, CDR2 YFSETQ. The CDR3 runs to 15 residues. Trimming took 5 bases from V and 2 from J, leaving 14 bases between them. CDR3 residues: CASSVDQRAYNEQFF. The CDR3 DNA sequence: TGCGCCAGCAGTGTAGATCAGCGGGCCTACAATGAGCAGTTCTTC.

The chain has TRBV24-1 and TRBJ2-4; TRBD1 matches 9 bases. CDR3 length: 15 residues. V gave up 7 bases and J gave up 2 bases; unmatched junction bases: 5. Germline V CDR1 and CDR2: KGHDR, SFDVKD. The CDR3 region is CATSRQGGSKNIQYF. The CDR3 DNA sequence: TGTGCCACCAGCCGACAGGGGGGATCCAAAAACATTCAGTACTTC.

The CDR3 bases are TGTGCCTGCGGACAGGGGTCCGGGGAGCTGTTTTTT. Protein: CACGQGSGELFF. J is TRBJ2-2 and V is TRBV30; TRBD1 aligns across 9 bases. V lost 6 bases to trimming and J lost 6 bases; unmatched junction nucleotides: 2. Germline-derived CDR1 and CDR2 are GTSNPN and SVGIG (reference sequence). This CDR3 has 12 residues.

J is TRBJ2-5 and V is TRBV7-2; 11 bases are shared with TRBD2. With V trimmed by 2 bases and J by 2 bases, 10 bases remained unmatched. In germline, CDR1 is SGHTA, CDR2 FQGNSA. The CDR3 runs to 18 residues. In nucleotides, the CDR3 is TGTGCCAGCAGCTTATTTAGGGCTAGCGGGGGGTATCAAGAGACCCAGTACTTC. It is translated as CASSLFRASGGYQETQYF.

This clone appeared a single time. V usage is TRBV15 and J usage is TRBJ1-1, with 9 bases aligning to TRBD1. Trimming cost V 5 bases and J 5 bases; bases outside gene matches: 6. Germline V gene lookup returns CDR1 LNHNV and CDR2 YYDKDF (reference sequence). The CDR3 is made up of 14 amino acids. Written as DNA, the CDR3 is TGTGCCACCAGCTCCGGACAGGGGTGGACTGAAGCTTTCTTT. Translation: CATSSGQGWTEAFF.

This clone was seen only once. The chain has TRBV7-2 and TRBJ1-2, with TRBD1 as a possible D gene (6 bases). Between the trimmed V and J ends, which lost 5 bases and 7 bases, there was a span of 23 bases. This CDR3 contains 16 residues. Germline assignment: CDR1 SGHTA and CDR2 FQGNSA. DNA for the CDR3: TGTGCCAGCAGCCCCTACGGCGGGACAAAAAGGTCTGGCTACACCTTC. This codes for CASSPYGGTKRSGYTF.